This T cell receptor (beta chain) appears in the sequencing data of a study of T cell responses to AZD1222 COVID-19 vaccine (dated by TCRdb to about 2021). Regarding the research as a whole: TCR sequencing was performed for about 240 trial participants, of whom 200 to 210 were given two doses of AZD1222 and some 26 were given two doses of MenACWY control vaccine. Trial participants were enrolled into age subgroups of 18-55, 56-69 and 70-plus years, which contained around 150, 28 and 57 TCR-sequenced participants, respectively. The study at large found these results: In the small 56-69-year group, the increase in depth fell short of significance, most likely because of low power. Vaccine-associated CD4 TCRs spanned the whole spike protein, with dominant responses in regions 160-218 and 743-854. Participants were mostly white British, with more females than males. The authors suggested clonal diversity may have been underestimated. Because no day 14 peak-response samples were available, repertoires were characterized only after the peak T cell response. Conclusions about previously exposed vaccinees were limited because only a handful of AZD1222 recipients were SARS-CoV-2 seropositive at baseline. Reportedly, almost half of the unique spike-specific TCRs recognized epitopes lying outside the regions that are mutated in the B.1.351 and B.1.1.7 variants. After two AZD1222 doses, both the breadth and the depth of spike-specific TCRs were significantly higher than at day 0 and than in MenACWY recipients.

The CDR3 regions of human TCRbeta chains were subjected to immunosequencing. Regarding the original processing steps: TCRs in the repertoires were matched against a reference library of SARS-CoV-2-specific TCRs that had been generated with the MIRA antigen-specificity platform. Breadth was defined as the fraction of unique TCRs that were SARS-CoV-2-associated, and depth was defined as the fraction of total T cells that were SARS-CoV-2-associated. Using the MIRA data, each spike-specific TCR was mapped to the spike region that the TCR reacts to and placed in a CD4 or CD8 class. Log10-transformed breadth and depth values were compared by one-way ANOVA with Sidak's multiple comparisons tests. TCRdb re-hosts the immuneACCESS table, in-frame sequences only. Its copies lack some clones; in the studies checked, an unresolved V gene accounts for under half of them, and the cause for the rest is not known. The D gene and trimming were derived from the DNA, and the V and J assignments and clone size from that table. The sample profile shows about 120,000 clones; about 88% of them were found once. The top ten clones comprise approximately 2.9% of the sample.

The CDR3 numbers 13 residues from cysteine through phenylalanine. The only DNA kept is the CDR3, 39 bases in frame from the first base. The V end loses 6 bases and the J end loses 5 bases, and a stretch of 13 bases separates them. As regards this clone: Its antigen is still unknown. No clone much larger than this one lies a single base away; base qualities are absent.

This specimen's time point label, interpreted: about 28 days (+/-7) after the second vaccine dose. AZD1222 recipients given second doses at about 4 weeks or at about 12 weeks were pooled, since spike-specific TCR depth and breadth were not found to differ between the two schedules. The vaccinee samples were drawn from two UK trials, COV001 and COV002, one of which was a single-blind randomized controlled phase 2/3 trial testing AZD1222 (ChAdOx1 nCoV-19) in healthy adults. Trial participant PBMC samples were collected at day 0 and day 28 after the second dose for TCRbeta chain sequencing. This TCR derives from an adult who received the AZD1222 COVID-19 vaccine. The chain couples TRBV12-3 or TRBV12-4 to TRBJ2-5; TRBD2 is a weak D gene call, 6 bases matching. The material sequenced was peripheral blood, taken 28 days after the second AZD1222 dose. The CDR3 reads CASSQTRWETQYF. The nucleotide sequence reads TGTGCCAGCAGCCAGACTAGATGGGAGACCCAGTACTTC.